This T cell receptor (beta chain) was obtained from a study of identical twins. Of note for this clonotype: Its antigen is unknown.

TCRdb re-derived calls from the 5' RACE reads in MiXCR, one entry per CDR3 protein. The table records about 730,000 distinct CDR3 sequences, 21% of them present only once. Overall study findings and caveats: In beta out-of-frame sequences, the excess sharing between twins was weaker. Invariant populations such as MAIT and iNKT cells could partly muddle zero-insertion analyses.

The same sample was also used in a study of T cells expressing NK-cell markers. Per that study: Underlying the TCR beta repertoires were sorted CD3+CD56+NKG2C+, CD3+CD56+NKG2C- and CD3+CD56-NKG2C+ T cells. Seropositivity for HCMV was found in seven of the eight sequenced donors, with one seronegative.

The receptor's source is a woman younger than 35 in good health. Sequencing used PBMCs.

The CDR3 DNA reads as TGTGCCAGCAGCAAGACTAGCGGAGCTACTTACAATGAGCAGTTCTTC. This translates into CASSKTSGATYNEQFF. The V call is TRBV7-9, the J call TRBJ2-1; 9 positions match TRBD2. The CDR3 length is 16 residues. Germline V gives CDR1 SEHNR, CDR2 FQNEAQ (reference sequence). The junction had 9 bases not matched to a gene; V was cut back by 5 bases and J by 4 bases.